These 13 T cell receptor beta chains were all obtained from the same sample, sequenced in a study of T cell clonotyping in hematopoietic cell transplantation. The table came from immunoSEQ multiplex PCR; TCRdb's copy has only in-frame clones and leaves some out. In the table there are about 36,000 clones, 75% to 90% of which are singletons. Sequenced material: peripheral blood mononuclear cells. The receptors were sampled from a woman in her 40s in good health. Some clones in this sample may be carry-over from other donors' samples.

The chain carries TRBV5-1 and TRBJ2-7; no firm D call. V was shortened by 0 bases and J by 5 bases, with 9 bases between the two germline ends. The CDR3 totals 13 residues. Germline values: CDR1 SGHRS, CDR2 YFSETQ. CDR3 protein: CASSLEPADEQYF. CDR3 coding DNA: TGCGCCAGCAGCTTGGAACCGGCGGACGAGCAGTACTTC.

The chain uses TRBV14 and TRBJ2-7; maybe TRBD2 (6 bases). The CDR3 spans 14 residues. The V end lost 0 bases, the J end lost 4 bases, and 10 bases lay between the germline ends. From germline, CDR1 is SGHDN and CDR2 FVKESK. The chain's CDR3 is CASSQDLAGYEQYF. CDR3 nucleotide sequence: TGTGCCAGCAGCCAAGATCTGGCGGGATACGAGCAGTACTTC.

The genes are TRBV29-1 and TRBJ1-2; D is unresolved. The CDR3 consists of 12 residues. Trimming took off 5 bases at V and 4 bases at J, with 11 bases between the two ends. The germline V gene encodes CDR1 SQVTM and CDR2 ANQGSEA. CDR3 sequence: CSVIGSGYGYTF. CDR3 DNA: TGCAGCGTTATTGGGTCGGGCTATGGCTACACCTTC.

The chain carries TRBV19 and TRBJ1-3; D is uncertain. The CDR3 sequence is 15 residues long. The germline V gene encodes CDR1 LNHDA and CDR2 SQIVND (reference sequence). V lost 6 bases and J lost 0, with 12 bases in between. Here the CDR3 DNA reads TGTGCCAGTAGCCGGATTCCTAGCTCTGGAAACACCATATATTTT. It specifies CASSRIPSSGNTIYF.

The chain links TRBV11-3 to TRBJ2-1; the match to TRBD2 covers 11 bases. This CDR3 spans 16 amino acids. In germline, CDR1 is SGHNT, CDR2 YENEEA. With V trimmed by 1 base and J by 8 bases, 7 bases remained unmatched. CDR3 amino acids: CASSLGLGTSGYEQFF. As DNA, the CDR3 is TGTGCCAGCAGCTTAGGACTCGGGACTAGCGGCTATGAGCAGTTCTTC.

Here the CDR3 reads CAISNRGVNTEAFF. The CDR3 nucleotides read TGTGCCATCAGCAACAGGGGGGTGAACACTGAAGCTTTCTTT. The chain has TRBV10-3 and TRBJ1-1; 8 bases line up with TRBD1. V gave up 6 bases and J gave up 0 bases; unmatched junction bases: 3. Germline V gives CDR1 ENHRY, CDR2 SYGVKD. CDR3 size: 14 residues.

The chain has TRBV28 and TRBJ1-1; unclear D gene. Germline V CDR1 and CDR2: MDHEN, SYDVKM. The V end was cut by 2 bases, the J end by 7 bases, with 14 bases between. There are 14 residues in the CDR3. The CDR3 nucleotides are TGTGCCAGCAGTTTAAGGTCGCCCAGCGGTGAAGCTTTCTTT. It is translated as CASSLRSPSGEAFF.

The chain couples TRBV4-1 to TRBJ2-7; possible D gene TRBD1, 6 bases. The CDR3 sequence is 15 residues long. Trimming took off 6 bases at V and 5 bases at J, with 20 bases between the two ends. From germline, CDR1 is MGHRA and CDR2 YSYEKL. The CDR3 sequence: CASSRGQQSHHEQYF. The CDR3, as DNA: TGCGCCAGCAGTCGCGGACAGCAGAGTCACCACGAGCAGTACTTC.

The chain links TRBV6-5 to TRBJ2-7; 13 bases fit TRBD2. The V and J ends lost 6 bases and 4 bases, in that order; junction bases with no gene match: 6. Germline lookup yields CDR1 MNHEY and CDR2 SVGAGI. The CDR3 totals 15 residues. The CDR3 coding sequence is TGTGCCAGCAGAGGACTAGCGGGAGTCGCGTACGAGCAGTACTTC. Protein sequence: CASRGLAGVAYEQYF.

The CDR3 DNA sequence: TGTGCCAGCAGTTACCCTTCCGGGGGGGGCACAGATACGCAGTATTTT. Its protein product is CASSYPSGGGTDTQYF. The chain combines TRBV7-2 with TRBJ2-3; 8 nucleotides match TRBD2. Trimming at V came to 6 bases and at J to 1 base, leaving 9 bases not matched to a gene. CDR1 and CDR2 from the germline V gene are SGHTA and FQGNSA. The CDR3 extends over 16 amino acids.

This rearrangement joins TRBV28 to TRBJ1-4; D remains ambiguous. V lost 7 bases and J lost 0, with 12 bases in between. The CDR3 is 15 amino acids. Germline values: CDR1 MDHEN, CDR2 SYDVKM. CDR3 DNA sequence: TGTGCCAGCAAAGGATTCGGATCAACTAATGAAAAACTGTTTTTT. Protein product: CASKGFGSTNEKLFF.

V usage is TRBV10-1 and J usage is TRBJ1-2, with D perhaps matching TRBD1 (6 bases). CDR1 is WNHNN, CDR2 SYGVQD, per germline (reference sequence). The CDR3 length is 13 residues. V was pared by 5 bases and J by 2 bases, with 9 bases between. CDR3 in DNA: TGCGCCAGCAGTCCGGGGGCGAACTATGGCTACACCTTC. It codes for CASSPGANYGYTF.

The rearrangement links TRBV28 to TRBJ2-7; 8 positions agree with TRBD1. This CDR3 has 15 amino acids. Germline trimming cut 6 bases from V and 1 base from J; bases unmatched to any gene: 8. Germline CDR1 and CDR2: MDHEN and SYDVKM. CDR3: CASRETRTGSYEQYF. The CDR3 DNA reads TGTGCCAGCAGGGAAACACGGACAGGGTCCTACGAGCAGTACTTC.